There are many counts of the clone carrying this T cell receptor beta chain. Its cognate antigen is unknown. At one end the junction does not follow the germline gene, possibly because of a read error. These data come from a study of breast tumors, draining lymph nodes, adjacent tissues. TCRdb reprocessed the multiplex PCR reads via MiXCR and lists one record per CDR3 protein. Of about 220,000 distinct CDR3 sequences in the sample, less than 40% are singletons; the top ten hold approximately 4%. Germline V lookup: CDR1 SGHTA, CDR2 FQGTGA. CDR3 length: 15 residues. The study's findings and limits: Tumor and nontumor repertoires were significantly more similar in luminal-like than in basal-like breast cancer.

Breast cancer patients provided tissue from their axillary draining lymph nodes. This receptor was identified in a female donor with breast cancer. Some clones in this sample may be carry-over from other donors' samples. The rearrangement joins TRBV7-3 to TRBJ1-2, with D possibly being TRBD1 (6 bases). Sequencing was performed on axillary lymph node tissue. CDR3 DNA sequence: TGTGCCAGCAGCTTCATCTCAGGGGCGCGGACTGGCTACCCCTTC. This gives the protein CASSFISGARTGYPF.